The 4 T cell receptor beta chains reported below all come from one sample, sequenced in a study of vaccination and CD4 T cells after COVID-19. Sample treatment: roughly 10-day PBMC culture with coronavirus spike peptide pools or control peptides (ViraFEST assay). The Oncomine TCR Beta short-read assay was applied to DNA of cultured CD4+ T cells. Using its own MiXCR run on the PCR reads, TCRdb lists one record per CDR3 protein. Of about 15,000 distinct CDR3 sequences listed, 53% were seen once; the top ten hold 12%. These receptors' targets are unknown. Sequenced material: CD4+ T cells from blood, cultured in vitro. The receptors shown here come from a human donor who had recovered from COVID-19.

This chain connects TRBV6-1 to TRBJ2-3; D unclear. V was clipped by 6 bases and J by 2 bases, with 12 bases between them. Germline lookup yields CDR1 MNHNS and CDR2 SASEGT. CDR3 size: 14 residues. In DNA, the CDR3 is TGTGCCAGCAGGAACCAGATAAACACAGATACGCAGTATTTT. As protein: CASRNQINTDTQYF.

V gene TRBV7-9 combines with J gene TRBJ1-2, with a possible D match to TRBD1 (5 bases). CDR1 is SEHNR and CDR2 is FQNEAQ in the germline V gene (reference sequence). The CDR3 runs 13 residues. Trimming removed 5 bases from V and 6 bases from J, with 13 bases in between. The CDR3 loop reads CASSRRGGDGYTF. DNA of the CDR3: TGTGCCAGCAGCCGTCGGGGCGGGGATGGCTACACCTTC.

The chain employs TRBV29-1 and TRBJ2-7; 7 nucleotides match TRBD2. Per the germline V gene, CDR1 is SQVTM and CDR2 is ANQGSEA. The trim removed 6 bases at V and 5 bases at J, leaving 10 bases unmatched. The CDR3 runs 13 residues. Here the CDR3 reads CSVARGSKNEQYF. The CDR3 region has the DNA TGCAGCGTGGCGCGGGGGAGTAAGAACGAGCAGTACTTC.

This clonotype has a single count. J is TRBJ1-1 and V is TRBV11-3; 7 bases match TRBD1. The CDR3 sequence is 14 residues long. From germline, CDR1 is SGHNT and CDR2 YENEEA. With V trimmed by 8 bases and J by 0 bases, 6 bases remained unmatched. CDR3 loop: CASSPGGMNTEAFF. The CDR3 DNA reads TGTGCCAGCTCCCCAGGGGGGATGAACACTGAAGCTTTCTTT.